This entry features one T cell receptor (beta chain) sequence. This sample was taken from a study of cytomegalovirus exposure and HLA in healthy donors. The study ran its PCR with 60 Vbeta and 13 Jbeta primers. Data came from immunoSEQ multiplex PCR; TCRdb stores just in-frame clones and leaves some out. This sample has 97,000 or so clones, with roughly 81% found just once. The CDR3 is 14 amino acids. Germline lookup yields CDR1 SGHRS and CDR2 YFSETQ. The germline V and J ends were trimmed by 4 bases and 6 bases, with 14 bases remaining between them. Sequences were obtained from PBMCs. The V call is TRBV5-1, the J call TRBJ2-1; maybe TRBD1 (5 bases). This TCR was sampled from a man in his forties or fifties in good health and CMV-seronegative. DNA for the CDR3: TGCGCCAGCAGCACCGAGGACACAATCAATGAGCAGTTCTTC. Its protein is CASSTEDTINEQFF.